The 28 T cell receptor beta chains reported below all come from one sample, sequenced in a study of cytomegalovirus exposure and HLA in healthy donors. The method was immunoSEQ multiplex PCR; TCRdb's version includes in-frame clones alone and lacks a portion of them. The data contain hundreds of thousands of clones, roughly 89% of them singletons. The sample was PBMCs. These receptors all come from a woman in her late teens or twenties in good health and CMV-seronegative.

The rearrangement links TRBV6-5 to TRBJ2-3; D remains unclear. The CDR3 has 14 residues. Trimming left V 2 bases short and J 5 bases short, with 11 bases between. The germline V gene has CDR1 MNHEY and CDR2 SVGAGI. The CDR3 region is CASSYAALGDTQYF. CDR3 DNA: TGTGCCAGCAGTTACGCGGCTCTAGGAGATACGCAGTATTTT.

This chain links TRBV29-1 with TRBJ2-1, with 8 bases fitting TRBD2. In germline, CDR1 is SQVTM, CDR2 ANQGSEA. The CDR3 is 14 amino acids. V shed 2 bases, J shed 5 bases, and the junction held 5 bases outside the gene matches. CDR3 residues: CSVERLATNNEQFF. The CDR3 DNA is TGCAGCGTTGAACGACTAGCGACGAACAATGAGCAGTTCTTC.

The rearrangement links TRBV5-6 to TRBJ1-1; TRBD1 aligns across 11 bases. The germline gives CDR1 SGHDT, CDR2 YYEEEE. The CDR3 totals 16 residues. The ends lost 1 base at V and 10 bases at J; junction bases unmatched: 12. The CDR3 region is CASSLTGQGGPGGAFF. The CDR3, as DNA: TGTGCCAGCAGCTTGACGGGACAGGGGGGCCCTGGGGGAGCTTTCTTT. The variable domain in full, with the rest retrieved from reference TRBV5-6 and TRBJ1-1, is DAGVTQSPTHLIKTRGQQVTLRCSPKSGHDTVSWYQQALGQGPQFIFQYYEEEERQRGNFPDRFSGHQFPNYSSELNVNALLLGDSALYLCASSLTGQGGPGGAFFGQGTRLTVV.

The chain joins TRBV27 to TRBJ2-1, with D possibly being TRBD2 (5 bases). With 8 bases removed from V and 2 bases from J, the gap between germline ends came to 16 bases. CDR3 size: 15 residues. Per the germline V gene, CDR1 is MNHEY and CDR2 is SMNVEV (reference sequence). CDR3 sequence reads: CASSAGHPTYNEQFF. CDR3 DNA: TGTGCCAGCTCTGCGGGTCACCCCACCTACAATGAGCAGTTCTTC.

This clone was seen only once. CDR3: CASSTARTGFMNTEAFF. The CDR3 region has the DNA TGCGCCAGCAGCACCGCCCGGACAGGTTTTATGAACACTGAAGCTTTCTTT. The chain has TRBV5-1 and TRBJ1-1; TRBD1 matches at 7 bases. After removal of 4 bases from V and 0 bases from J, the junction contained 12 bases not matched to a gene. This CDR3 has 17 amino acids. From germline, CDR1 is SGHRS and CDR2 YFSETQ.

The chain couples TRBV6-4 to TRBJ2-1; TRBD2 matches 8 bases. The CDR3 length is 15 residues. The V segment lost 2 bases and the J segment 4 bases; nucleotides outside the gene matches: 4. Per the germline V gene, CDR1 is MRHNA and CDR2 is SNTAGT. The CDR3 protein is CASSDGRGDYNEQFF. Here the CDR3 DNA reads TGTGCCAGCAGTGACGGGCGGGGGGATTACAATGAGCAGTTCTTC.

Details on this clone: The same CDR3 arises from other DNA sequences in this sample as well. V gene TRBV5-4 combines with J gene TRBJ2-7, with TRBD1 as a possible D gene (5 bases). The CDR3 contains 14 residues. Trimming cost V 0 bases and J 4 bases, with 11 bases left between them. CDR1 is SGHNT, CDR2 YYREEE, per germline (reference sequence). Here the CDR3 DNA reads TGTGCCAGCAGCTTGGGCCAGGGTTTTTACGAGCAGTACTTC. Encoded protein: CASSLGQGFYEQYF.

This clone was seen repeatedly, ten times or more. This sequence joins TRBV10-1 and TRBJ2-1; D call uncertain. With 6 bases removed from V and 4 bases from J, the gap between germline ends came to 13 bases. The CDR3 totals 14 residues. CDR1 and CDR2 from the germline V gene are WNHNN and SYGVQD (reference sequence). The CDR3 coding sequence is TGCGCCAGCAGCGTACCTCAGGAATACAATGAGCAGTTCTTC. Its translation: CASSVPQEYNEQFF.

This clone was seen more than once but under ten times. V and J are TRBV5-1 and TRBJ2-7, with D maybe TRBD2 (5 bases). The germline CDR1 and CDR2 sequences are SGHRS and YFSETQ. The CDR3 runs 14 residues. V lost 0 bases and J lost 3, with 10 bases in between. The CDR3: CASSLGSGGYEQYF. The CDR3 DNA reads TGCGCCAGCAGCTTGGGGAGTGGAGGCTACGAGCAGTACTTC. Complete variable domain (other parts from reference TRBV5-1 and TRBJ2-7): KAGVTQTPRYLIKTRGQQVTLSCSPISGHRSVSWYQQTPGQGLQFLFEYFSETQRNKGNFPGRFSGRQFSNSRSEMNVSTLELGDSALYLCASSLGSGGYEQYFGPGTRLTVT.

The V call is TRBV2, the J call TRBJ2-6; maybe TRBD2 (6 bases). Germline-derived CDR1 and CDR2 are SNHLY and FYNNEI. V lost 1 base and J 1 base, leaving 14 bases between the germline ends. The CDR3 runs to 18 residues. The CDR3 coding sequence is TGTGCCAGCAGTGAAGAGGGAGGATTTGTATCTGGGGCCAACGTCCTGACTTTC. This codes for CASSEEGGFVSGANVLTF.

V is TRBV25-1 and J is TRBJ2-1, with a possible D match to TRBD1 (7 bases). CDR3 length: 12 residues. Trimming took 6 bases from V and 9 from J, leaving 12 bases between them. Germline V gene lookup returns CDR1 MGHDK and CDR2 SYGVNS. The CDR3 sequence is CASSPGGPEQFF. Here the CDR3 DNA reads TGTGCCAGCAGCCCAGGGGGGCCTGAGCAGTTCTTC.

The rearrangement links TRBV29-1 to TRBJ1-3, with D possibly being TRBD1 (5 bases). Germline V CDR1 and CDR2: SQVTM, ANQGSEA. The CDR3 extends over 15 amino acids. V was pared by 3 bases and J by 4 bases, with 16 bases between. This chain's CDR3 is CSVEGQGNIGNTIYF. The CDR3, as DNA: TGCAGCGTTGAGGGGCAGGGAAACATCGGAAACACCATATATTTT.

This sequence joins TRBV2 and TRBJ2-3; TRBD2 agrees at 11 bases. J lost 0 bases, V lost 4 bases, and 9 bases had no gene match. The CDR3 extends over 18 amino acids. The germline gives CDR1 SNHLY, CDR2 FYNNEI. The CDR3 DNA is TGTGCCAGCAGTGGCCTAGCGGGGGGTAGAACTAGCACAGATACGCAGTATTTT. Its protein is CASSGLAGGRTSTDTQYF. The full variable domain, with the rest looked up from reference TRBV2 and TRBJ2-3, is EPEVTQTPSHQVTQMGQEVILRCVPISNHLYFYWYRQILGQKVEFLVSFYNNEISEKSEIFDDQFSVERPDGSNFTLKIRSTKLEDSAMYFCASSGLAGGRTSTDTQYFGPGTRLTVL.

This clone was counted between two and nine times. J is TRBJ2-2 and V is TRBV10-1; possibly TRBD2 for D (5 bases). The CDR3 has 15 residues. The germline gives CDR1 WNHNN, CDR2 SYGVQD (reference sequence). V was pared by 0 bases and J by 3 bases, with 8 bases between. CDR3 loop: CASSESARDTGELFF. CDR3 bases: TGCGCCAGCAGTGAGTCTGCGAGGGACACCGGGGAGCTGTTTTTT.

The rearrangement joins TRBV5-1 to TRBJ2-7; TRBD2 might be the D (5 bases). With 0 bases removed from V and 2 bases from J, the gap between germline ends came to 9 bases. The CDR3 consists of 14 residues. CDR1 is SGHRS and CDR2 is YFSETQ in the germline V gene. The CDR3 loop is CASSLDGVTYEQYF. For the CDR3, the DNA is TGCGCCAGCAGCTTGGACGGGGTGACCTACGAGCAGTACTTC.

This clone was found once. The V gene is TRBV7-6, the J gene TRBJ2-2, with 14 bases lining up with TRBD2. CDR1 is SGHVS, CDR2 FNYEAQ, per germline. V shed 5 bases and J 1 base; nucleotides not matched to a gene: 15. The CDR3 contains 21 residues. CDR3 sequence reads: CASSPYFLGTSGGLNTGELFF. CDR3 nucleotides: TGTGCCAGCAGCCCATACTTCCTCGGGACTAGCGGGGGCCTGAACACCGGGGAGCTGTTTTTT.

The chain is built from TRBV29-1 and TRBJ2-7; tentative D call: TRBD2 (7 bases). The germline V and J ends were trimmed by 7 bases and 5 bases, with 21 bases remaining between them. The CDR3 extends over 14 amino acids. The germline V gene has CDR1 SQVTM and CDR2 ANQGSEA. CDR3 nucleotides: TGCAGCGCTGGGGGGGGCAGGGACAAGGACGAGCAGTACTTC. Translating it yields CSAGGGRDKDEQYF.

This clone occurred once. The chain is built from TRBV27 and TRBJ2-1, with D perhaps TRBD2 (6 bases). V lost 3 bases, J lost 0 bases, and 9 bases lay in between. Germline lookup yields CDR1 MNHEY and CDR2 SMNVEV (reference sequence). The CDR3 is 15 residues long. For the CDR3, the DNA is TGTGCCAGCAGTTTGGCGGGGATCTCCTACAATGAGCAGTTCTTC. Translated, it gives CASSLAGISYNEQFF.

This clone has a single count. The rearrangement uses TRBV5-1 and TRBJ2-2; 8 nucleotides match TRBD2. Germline trimming cut 0 bases from V and 5 bases from J; bases unmatched to any gene: 3. The germline gives CDR1 SGHRS, CDR2 YFSETQ. The CDR3 extends over 15 amino acids. CDR3 amino acids: CASSLASGLTGELFF. The CDR3 DNA reads as TGCGCCAGCAGCTTGGCTAGCGGGCTGACCGGGGAGCTGTTTTTT.

The chain has TRBV10-3 and TRBJ1-5, with a tentative D call TRBD1 (6 bases). V was shortened by 2 bases and J by 6 bases, with 11 bases between the two germline ends. Germline assignment: CDR1 ENHRY and CDR2 SYGVKD. The CDR3 length is 14 residues. The DNA for the CDR3 is TGTGCCATCAGTGAGCCGGGGGGCAGTCAGCCCCAGCATTTT. It translates to CAISEPGGSQPQHF.

The rearrangement links TRBV2 to TRBJ2-2; 7 bases agree with TRBD2. Germline CDR1 reads SNHLY; CDR2 reads FYNNEI. The junction had 8 bases not matched to a gene; V was cut back by 6 bases and J by 7 bases. The length of the CDR3 is 14 residues. The CDR3 spells CASRGTTLGGELFF. CDR3 DNA: TGTGCCAGCAGAGGGACTACCCTTGGCGGGGAGCTGTTTTTT.

The chain joins TRBV2 to TRBJ2-5; 7 positions agree with TRBD1. Germline V gene data show CDR1 as SNHLY and CDR2 as FYNNEI. The junction had 7 bases not matched to a gene; V was cut back by 7 bases and J by 5 bases. This CDR3 region has 13 residues. The CDR3 reads CASTLTGLETQYF. In DNA form, the CDR3 reads TGTGCCAGCACCCTGACAGGGTTGGAGACCCAGTACTTC.

The chain uses TRBV4-2 and TRBJ2-2, with 8 bases aligning to TRBD1. The length of the CDR3 is 15 residues. Per the germline V gene, CDR1 is LGHNA and CDR2 is YNFKEQ. With 4 bases clipped from V and 4 bases from J, the junction kept 5 bases outside the gene matches. The CDR3 region has the DNA TGTGCCAGCAGCCCAGGACAGGGTCCCACCGGGGAGCTGTTTTTT. Translated, it gives CASSPGQGPTGELFF.

The count of this clone is one. The rearrangement uses TRBV5-1 and TRBJ1-1; D not resolved. The V and J ends lost 0 bases and 5 bases respectively, with 20 bases between them. The CDR3 is 17 amino acids. The germline CDR1 and CDR2 sequences are SGHRS and YFSETQ. The DNA for the CDR3 is TGCGCCAGCAGCTTGGCAGTCACAGCCGCCGGGAGAACTGAAGCTTTCTTT. Translation gives CASSLAVTAAGRTEAFF.

At least ten counts were recorded for this clone. The rearrangement uses TRBV10-1 and TRBJ2-7; TRBD2 matches 8 bases. Germline-derived CDR1 and CDR2 are WNHNN and SYGVQD (reference sequence). CDR3 size: 11 residues. The CDR3 DNA is TGCGGCCGAGCGGGAGCATACGAGCAGTACTTC. Translated, it gives CGRAGAYEQYF.

This chain joins TRBV13 and TRBJ2-7, with 7 bases fitting TRBD2. Per germline, CDR1 PRHDT and CDR2 FYEKMQ (reference sequence). The CDR3 consists of 19 residues. V lost 4 bases, J lost 0 bases, and 18 bases stayed unmatched. The CDR3 loop reads CASSSVGPRAGTTSYEQYF. CDR3 nucleotides: TGTGCCAGCAGCTCGGTAGGACCCCGAGCGGGGACGACCTCCTACGAGCAGTACTTC.

This clone was counted a single time. The CDR3 spells CASSLARGQPQHF. CDR3 bases: TGTGCCAGCAGCTTAGCCAGGGGTCAGCCCCAGCATTTT. V usage is TRBV11-2 and J usage is TRBJ1-5, with D perhaps TRBD1 (6 bases). The germline CDR1 and CDR2 sequences are SGHAT and FQNNGV. Trimming took off 1 base at V and 6 bases at J, with 7 bases between the two ends. This CDR3 is 13 amino acids long.

This clone was seen a handful of times. V gene TRBV27 combines with J gene TRBJ1-5, with 9 bases that match TRBD1. The length of the CDR3 is 15 residues. Germline V gives CDR1 MNHEY, CDR2 SMNVEV (reference sequence). With V trimmed by 6 bases and J by 8 bases, 11 bases remained unmatched. CDR3 region: CASRGGTGKHEPQHF. In DNA, the CDR3 is TGTGCCAGCAGAGGGGGGACAGGGAAGCATGAGCCCCAGCATTTT.